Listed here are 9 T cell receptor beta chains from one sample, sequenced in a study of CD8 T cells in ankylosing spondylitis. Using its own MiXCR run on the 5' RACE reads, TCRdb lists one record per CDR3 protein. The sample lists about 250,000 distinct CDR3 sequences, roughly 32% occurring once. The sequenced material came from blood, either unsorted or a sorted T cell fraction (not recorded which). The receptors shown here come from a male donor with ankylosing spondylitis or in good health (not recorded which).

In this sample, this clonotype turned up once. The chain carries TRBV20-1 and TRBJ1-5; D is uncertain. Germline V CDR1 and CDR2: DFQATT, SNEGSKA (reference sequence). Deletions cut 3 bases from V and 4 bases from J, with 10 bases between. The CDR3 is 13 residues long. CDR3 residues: CSASEAPNQPQHF. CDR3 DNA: TGCAGTGCTAGTGAGGCACCAAATCAGCCCCAGCATTTT.

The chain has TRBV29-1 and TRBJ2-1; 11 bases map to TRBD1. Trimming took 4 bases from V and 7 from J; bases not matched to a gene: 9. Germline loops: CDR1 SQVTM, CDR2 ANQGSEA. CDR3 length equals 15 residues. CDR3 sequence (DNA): TGCAGCGTTGGTTCCGGGACAGGGGGAATTAATGAGCAGTTCTTC. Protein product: CSVGSGTGGINEQFF.

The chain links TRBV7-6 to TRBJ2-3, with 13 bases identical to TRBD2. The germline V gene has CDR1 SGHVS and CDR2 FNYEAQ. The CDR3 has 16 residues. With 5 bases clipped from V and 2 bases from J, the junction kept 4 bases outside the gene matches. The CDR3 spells CASSLGLAGTTDTQYF. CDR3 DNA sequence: TGTGCCAGCAGCCTGGGACTAGCGGGGACCACAGATACGCAGTATTTT. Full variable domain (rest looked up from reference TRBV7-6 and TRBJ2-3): GAGVSQSPRYKVTKRGQDVALRCDPISGHVSLYWYRQALGQGPEFLTYFNYEAQQDKSGLPNDRFSAERPEGSISTLTIQRTEQRDSAMYRCASSLGLAGTTDTQYFGPGTRLTVL.

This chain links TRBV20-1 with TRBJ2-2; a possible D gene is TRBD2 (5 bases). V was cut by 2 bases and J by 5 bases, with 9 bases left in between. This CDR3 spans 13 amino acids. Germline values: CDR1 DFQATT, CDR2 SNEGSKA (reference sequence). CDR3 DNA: TGCAGTGCTAGACCCCGGGGTACCGGGGAGCTGTTTTTT. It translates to CSARPRGTGELFF.

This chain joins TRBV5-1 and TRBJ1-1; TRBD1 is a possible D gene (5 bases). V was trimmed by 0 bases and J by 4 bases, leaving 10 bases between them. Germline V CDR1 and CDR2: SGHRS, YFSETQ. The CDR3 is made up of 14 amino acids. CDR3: CASSLGGDFTEAFF. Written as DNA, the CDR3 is TGCGCCAGCAGCTTGGGGGGGGACTTCACTGAAGCTTTCTTT.

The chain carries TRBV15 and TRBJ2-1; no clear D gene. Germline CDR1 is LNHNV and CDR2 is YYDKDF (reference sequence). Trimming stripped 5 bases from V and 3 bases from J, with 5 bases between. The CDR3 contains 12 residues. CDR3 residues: CATSRFYNEQFF. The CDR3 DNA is TGTGCCACCAGCCGATTCTACAATGAGCAGTTCTTC.

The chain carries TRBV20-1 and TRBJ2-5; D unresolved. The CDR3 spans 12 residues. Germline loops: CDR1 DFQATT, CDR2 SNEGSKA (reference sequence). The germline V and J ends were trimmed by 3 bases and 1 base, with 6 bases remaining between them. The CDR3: CSASRTQETQYF. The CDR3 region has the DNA TGCAGTGCTAGCAGGACCCAAGAGACCCAGTACTTC.

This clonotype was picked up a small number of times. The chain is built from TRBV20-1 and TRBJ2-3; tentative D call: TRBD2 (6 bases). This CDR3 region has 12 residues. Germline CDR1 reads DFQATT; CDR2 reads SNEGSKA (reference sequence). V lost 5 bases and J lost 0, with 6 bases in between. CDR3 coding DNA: TGCAGTGCTGGGACTAGCACAGATACGCAGTATTTT. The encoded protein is CSAGTSTDTQYF.

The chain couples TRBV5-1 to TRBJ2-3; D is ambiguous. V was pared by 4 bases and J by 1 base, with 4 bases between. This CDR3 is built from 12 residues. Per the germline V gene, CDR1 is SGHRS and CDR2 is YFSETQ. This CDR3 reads CASSAGTDTQYF. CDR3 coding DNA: TGCGCCAGCAGCGCGGGCACAGATACGCAGTATTTT.